Below are 8 T cell receptor beta chains sequenced from a single sample in a study of blood T cell repertoires in COVID-19. Clones were read by immunoSEQ multiplex PCR, and TCRdb kept only the in-frame ones, dropping some. Counted here are some 60,000 clones, approximately 91% occurring once; the ten biggest clones make up approximately 1.5%. The sequenced sample was peripheral blood. The receptors were gathered from a human donor in a cohort sampled during active COVID-19.

Only one count was recorded for this clone. The chain is built from TRBV24-1 and TRBJ1-1; D perhaps matches TRBD1 (5 bases). Trimming took off 7 bases at V and 1 base at J, with 18 bases between the two ends. The CDR3 length is 16 residues. Germline CDR1 KGHDR, CDR2 SFDVKD. CDR3 loop: CATRGPGARGNTEAFF. The DNA of the CDR3 is TGTGCCACCAGGGGGCCTGGGGCGCGGGGGAACACTGAAGCTTTCTTT.

This sequence joins TRBV14 and TRBJ1-3, with unresolved D. Trimming pared 3 bases from V and 2 bases from J, leaving 8 bases between. The germline gives CDR1 SGHDN, CDR2 FVKESK. The CDR3 spans 14 residues. Here the CDR3 reads CASSHSLPGNTIYF. DNA for the CDR3: TGTGCCAGCAGCCATTCTCTCCCTGGAAACACCATATATTTT.

This clone appeared a single time. The chain is built from TRBV2 and TRBJ2-5; 10 bases agree with TRBD2. The germline CDR1 and CDR2 sequences are SNHLY and FYNNEI. V shed 2 bases and J 4 bases; nucleotides not matched to a gene: 7. CDR3 length: 16 amino acids. The CDR3 DNA follows: TGTGCCAGCAGTGAACCTCGGGCTAGCGGGAGAGAGACCCAGTACTTC. Amino acids: CASSEPRASGRETQYF.

V and J are TRBV6-1 and TRBJ2-7; D may be TRBD2 (5 bases). With 1 base removed from V and 2 bases from J, the gap between germline ends came to 12 bases. Germline loops: CDR1 MNHNS, CDR2 SASEGT. The CDR3 sequence is 15 residues long. CDR3 sequence reads: CASSEGIGKAYEQYF. CDR3 nucleotide sequence: TGTGCCAGCAGTGAAGGGATCGGGAAAGCCTACGAGCAGTACTTC.

The chain is built from TRBV7-3 and TRBJ1-2, with no clear D. Trimming shortened V by 6 bases and J by 8 bases, and 22 bases separated the two germline ends. The V gene's germline CDR1 is SGHTA and CDR2 FQGTGA. The CDR3 consists of 15 residues. The CDR3 protein is CASSPIQSRLGGYTF. CDR3 nucleotides: TGTGCCAGCAGTCCAATACAGTCCCGGCTTGGGGGCTACACCTTC.

This chain connects TRBV12-5 to TRBJ1-1; tentatively, D is TRBD1 (5 bases). Trimming stripped 0 bases from V and 0 bases from J, with 20 bases between. The CDR3 spans 19 residues. Germline V gene data show CDR1 as LGHNT and CDR2 as FRNRAP. CDR3 DNA sequence: TGTGCTAGTGGTTTGGTACTATGGACGGGGGAACGCATGAACACTGAAGCTTTCTTT. Translated: CASGLVLWTGERMNTEAFF.

The V call is TRBV6-4, the J call TRBJ2-1, with 11 bases that match TRBD2. The CDR3 covers 15 residues. Germline CDR1 and CDR2: MRHNA and SNTAGT. Trimming cost V 4 bases and J 5 bases; bases outside gene matches: 4. Here the CDR3 DNA reads TGTGCCAGCAGTGTCAGACTAGCGGGACACAATGAGCAGTTCTTC. It yields the protein CASSVRLAGHNEQFF.

The rearrangement uses TRBV27 and TRBJ2-7; the D is unclear. Trimming removed 6 bases from V and 2 bases from J, with 17 bases in between. CDR1 MNHEY and CDR2 SMNVEV come from the germline V gene (reference sequence). The CDR3 is 15 amino acids. The CDR3 DNA sequence: TGTGCCAGCAGCGCCGGCGGCCAAGGAACCTACGAGCAGTACTTC. Amino acid sequence: CASSAGGQGTYEQYF.